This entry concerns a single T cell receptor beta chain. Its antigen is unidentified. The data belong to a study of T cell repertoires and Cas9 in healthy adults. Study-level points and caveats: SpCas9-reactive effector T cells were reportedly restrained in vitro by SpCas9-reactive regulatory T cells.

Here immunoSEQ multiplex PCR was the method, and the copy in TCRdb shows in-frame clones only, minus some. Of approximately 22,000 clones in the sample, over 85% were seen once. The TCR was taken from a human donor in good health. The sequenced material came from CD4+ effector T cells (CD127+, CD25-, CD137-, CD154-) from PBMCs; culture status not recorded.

The CDR3 DNA follows: TGTGCCAGCAGCGCCGGGGCCTATAATTCACCCCTCCACTTT. Translation gives CASSAGAYNSPLHF. The J gene is TRBJ1-6, the V gene TRBV6-1; D gene unclear. V was trimmed by 6 bases and J by 2 bases, leaving 8 bases between them. This CDR3 spans 14 amino acids. CDR1 MNHNS and CDR2 SASEGT come from the germline V gene.